Listed below are T cell receptor beta chains from one sample, sequenced in a study of T-cell reconstitution after alpha-beta-depleted transplantation in children. One entry per CDR3 protein results from TCRdb running MiXCR on the PCR reads. Of some 600,000 distinct CDR3 sequences in the sample, roughly 13% were seen once. This specimen consisted of PBMCs, mostly from graft donor cells, obtained 360 days after TCRalphabeta/CD19-depleted stem cell transplant. The receptors were sampled from a male patient aged 10-17 years who had a stem cell transplant for acute myeloid leukemia, so the T cells may come from the graft donor. Each CDR3 is given with its conserved first and last residue. The D gene is left open where the match is weak.

d_call: .; j_call: TRBJ1-6; v_call: TRBV27; cdr3_aa: CASRWVSYNSPLHF
d_call: .; j_call: TRBJ2-2; v_call: TRBV7-8; cdr3_aa: CASSLYRDGGTGELFF
d_call: TRBD2; j_call: TRBJ2-7; v_call: TRBV28; cdr3_aa: CASSLSVREGTYEQYF
d_call: .; j_call: TRBJ1-1; v_call: TRBV7-2; cdr3_aa: CASSIEPTVTEAFF
d_call: .; j_call: TRBJ1-1; v_call: TRBV10-3; cdr3_aa: CAIGGIGTEAFF
d_call: .; j_call: TRBJ2-5; v_call: TRBV6-1; cdr3_aa: CASTLRDFQETQYF
d_call: .; j_call: TRBJ2-1; v_call: TRBV6-1; cdr3_aa: CASTQWGRKDNEQFF
d_call: .; j_call: TRBJ2-7; v_call: TRBV29-1; cdr3_aa: CSVSRLREQYF
d_call: .; j_call: TRBJ2-1; v_call: TRBV11-3; cdr3_aa: CASSLGLSGGEQFF
d_call: .; j_call: TRBJ1-3; v_call: TRBV20-1; cdr3_aa: CSANFHGGSFVSGNTIYF
d_call: TRBD2; j_call: TRBJ2-6; v_call: TRBV29-1; cdr3_aa: CSVEGGREPLSGANVLTF
d_call: TRBD1; j_call: TRBJ2-4; v_call: TRBV19; cdr3_aa: CASSRTGTDLAKNIQYF
d_call: .; j_call: TRBJ1-5; v_call: TRBV7-3; cdr3_aa: CASIRARGPYSNQPQHF
d_call: .; j_call: TRBJ2-3; v_call: TRBV7-3; cdr3_aa: CASSLDGSAATDTQYF
d_call: .; j_call: TRBJ2-1; v_call: TRBV21-1; cdr3_aa: CASSSLAGALNEQFF
d_call: .; j_call: TRBJ2-5; v_call: TRBV6-2/TRBV6-3; cdr3_aa: CASSYTGGMVVKETQYF
d_call: TRBD1; j_call: TRBJ2-4; v_call: TRBV29-1; cdr3_aa: CSVGDRGLVWKEYF
d_call: TRBD2; j_call: TRBJ2-2; v_call: TRBV11-3; cdr3_aa: CASSLDSWAGGTGELFF
d_call: TRBD2; j_call: TRBJ2-5; v_call: TRBV4-3; cdr3_aa: CASSGQLAGEGTETQYF
d_call: .; j_call: TRBJ2-3; v_call: TRBV20-1; cdr3_aa: CSARDRAGLGTDTQYF
d_call: TRBD2; j_call: TRBJ2-7; v_call: TRBV29-1; cdr3_aa: CSAGPSGKYEQYF
d_call: .; j_call: TRBJ2-7; v_call: TRBV12-3/TRBV12-4; cdr3_aa: CASSLTAGKGTYEQYF
d_call: TRBD1; j_call: TRBJ2-7; v_call: TRBV6-1; cdr3_aa: CASSETGSRFYEQYF
d_call: .; j_call: TRBJ2-1; v_call: TRBV12-3/TRBV12-4; cdr3_aa: CASSFSRVVHEQDEQFF
d_call: .; j_call: TRBJ1-4; v_call: TRBV25-1; cdr3_aa: CASSVVEKLFF
d_call: TRBD2; j_call: TRBJ2-7; v_call: TRBV28; cdr3_aa: CASSWGMITAGTSEQYF
d_call: .; j_call: TRBJ2-3; v_call: TRBV6-5; cdr3_aa: CASSYFTATDTQYF